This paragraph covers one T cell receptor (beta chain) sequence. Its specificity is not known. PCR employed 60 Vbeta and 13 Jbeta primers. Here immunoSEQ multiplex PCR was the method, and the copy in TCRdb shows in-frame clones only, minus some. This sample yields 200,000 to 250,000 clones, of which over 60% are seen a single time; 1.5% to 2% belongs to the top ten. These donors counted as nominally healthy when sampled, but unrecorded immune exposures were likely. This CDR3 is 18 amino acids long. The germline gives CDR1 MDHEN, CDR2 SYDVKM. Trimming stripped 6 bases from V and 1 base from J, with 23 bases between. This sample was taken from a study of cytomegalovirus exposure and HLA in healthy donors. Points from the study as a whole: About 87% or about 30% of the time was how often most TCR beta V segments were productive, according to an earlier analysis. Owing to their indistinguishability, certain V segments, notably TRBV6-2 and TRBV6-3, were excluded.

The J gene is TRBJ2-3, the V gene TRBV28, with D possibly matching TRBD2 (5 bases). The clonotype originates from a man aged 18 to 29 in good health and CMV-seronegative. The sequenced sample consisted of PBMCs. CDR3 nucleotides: TGTGCCAGCAGGGGTCTTAGCAGGTGGGCACTAGGCACAGATACGCAGTATTTT. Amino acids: CASRGLSRWALGTDTQYF.